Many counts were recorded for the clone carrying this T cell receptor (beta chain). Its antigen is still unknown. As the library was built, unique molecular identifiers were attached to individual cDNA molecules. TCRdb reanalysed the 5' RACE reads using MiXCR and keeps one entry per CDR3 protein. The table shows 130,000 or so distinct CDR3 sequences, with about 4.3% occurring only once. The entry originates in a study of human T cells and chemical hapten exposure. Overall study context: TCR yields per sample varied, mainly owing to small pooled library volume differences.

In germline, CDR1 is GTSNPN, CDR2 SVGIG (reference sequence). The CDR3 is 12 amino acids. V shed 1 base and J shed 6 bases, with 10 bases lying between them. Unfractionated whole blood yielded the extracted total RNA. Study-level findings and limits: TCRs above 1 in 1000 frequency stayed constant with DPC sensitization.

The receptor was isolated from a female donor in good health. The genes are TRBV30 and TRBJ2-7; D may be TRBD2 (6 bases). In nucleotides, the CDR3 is TGTGCCTGGAGTGGCCAGGGAGGCGAGCAGTACTTC. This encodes CAWSGQGGEQYF.